Described below is a single T cell receptor (beta chain) sequence and its context. Antigen unknown. The data derive from a study of beta chain features in type 1 diabetes. Expressed TCRB transcripts got sequenced, as all isolated RNA was reverse transcribed. Only in-frame clones appear in the TCRdb table, and some are missing; sequencing was by immunoSEQ multiplex PCR. The sample has a few hundred thousand clones, about 14% seen once. Points from the study as a whole: The influence of HLA type on TCRB rearrangement stayed undetermined. Among all four CD4+ subsets, Type 1 diabetes patients had TCRB CDR3s that were moderately but significantly shorter.

Sequencing used naive CD4+ T cells from blood. This receptor was identified in a woman aged 18-29 years with type 1 diabetes.

The CDR3 nucleotides read TGTGCCAGCAGTGAGCAGGGTAGGGGCAATCAGCCCCAGCATTTT. Translating it yields CASSEQGRGNQPQHF. This rearrangement joins TRBV6-1 to TRBJ1-5; TRBD1 is a possible D gene (5 bases). This CDR3 is built from 15 residues. Germline loops: CDR1 MNHNS, CDR2 SASEGT. With 3 bases removed from V and 2 bases from J, the gap between germline ends came to 11 bases.